This passage covers 27 T cell receptor beta chains from one sample sequenced in a study of T cell responses to AZD1222 COVID-19 vaccine. The method was immunoSEQ multiplex PCR; TCRdb's version includes in-frame clones alone and lacks a portion of them. In the table there are 80,000 to 100,000 clones, 70% to 90% of which are singletons. The material sequenced was peripheral blood, taken 28 days after the second AZD1222 dose. These receptors were taken from an adult who received the AZD1222 COVID-19 vaccine.

This chain connects TRBV9 to TRBJ2-1; perhaps TRBD2 as D (5 bases). The CDR3 is 15 amino acids. V lost 4 bases and J lost 7, with 18 bases in between. Looked up from germline, CDR1 is SGDLS and CDR2 is YYNGEE. CDR3 region: CASSPRALDSNEQFF. The DNA for the CDR3 is TGTGCCAGCAGCCCCCGGGCACTAGATTCGAATGAGCAGTTCTTC. The variable domain in full, completed from reference TRBV9 and TRBJ2-1, reads DSGVTQTPKHLITATGQRVTLRCSPRSGDLSVYWYQQSLDQGLQFLIQYYNGEERAKGNILERFSAQQFPDLHSELNLSSLELGDSALYFCASSPRALDSNEQFFGPGTRLTVL.

This chain connects TRBV7-2 to TRBJ2-6; 10 nucleotides align to TRBD1. Looked up from germline, CDR1 is SGHTA and CDR2 is FQGNSA. This CDR3 has 19 residues. The V gene end was trimmed by 3 bases and the J gene end by 1 base; junction bases not matched to a gene: 9. DNA of the CDR3: TGTGCCAGCAGCTTGACCGGGACAGGGGTTTTGTCTGGGGCCAACGTCCTGACTTTC. As protein: CASSLTGTGVLSGANVLTF.

V and J are TRBV30 and TRBJ2-7; D remains ambiguous. The germline V and J ends were trimmed by 2 bases and 2 bases, with 10 bases remaining between them. Germline V gene sequence: CDR1 GTSNPN, CDR2 SVGIG (reference sequence). The CDR3 extends over 13 amino acids. The CDR3 sequence: CAWSMGSPYEQYF. The CDR3 DNA follows: TGTGCCTGGAGTATGGGCAGCCCCTACGAGCAGTACTTC.

This sequence joins TRBV6-5 and TRBJ2-1, with 10 nucleotides matching TRBD2. The V segment lost 10 bases and the J segment 6 bases; nucleotides outside the gene matches: 12. Germline V gene lookup returns CDR1 MNHEY and CDR2 SVGAGI. CDR3 length: 15 amino acids. Here the CDR3 DNA reads TGTGCCATAGGAAGGGGGAGCGGGGGGGCCAATGAGCAGTTCTTC. Its translation: CAIGRGSGGANEQFF.

The J gene is TRBJ1-1, the V gene TRBV7-3, with D unresolved. The CDR3 consists of 12 residues. With 4 bases removed from V and 2 bases from J, the gap between germline ends came to 5 bases. CDR1 SGHTA and CDR2 FQGTGA come from the germline V gene. CDR3 nucleotide sequence: TGTGCCAGCAGCTCCCCCAACACTGAAGCTTTCTTT. Translating it yields CASSSPNTEAFF.

The gene calls are TRBV9 and TRBJ2-5; 8 bases agree with TRBD2. The CDR3 consists of 14 residues. With 4 bases clipped from V and 5 bases from J, the junction kept 7 bases outside the gene matches. Germline lookup yields CDR1 SGDLS and CDR2 YYNGEE. The CDR3 spells CASSQMTSVETQYF. In DNA form, the CDR3 reads TGTGCCAGCAGCCAAATGACTAGCGTTGAGACCCAGTACTTC.

This chain links TRBV28 with TRBJ2-3; 8 bases are a match to TRBD2. From germline, CDR1 is MDHEN and CDR2 SYDVKM. J was trimmed by 1 base and V by 8 bases; bases with no gene match: 8. The CDR3 length is 15 residues. CDR3: CASENTGGGTDTQYF. As DNA, the CDR3 is TGTGCCAGCGAGAATACGGGGGGGGGCACAGATACGCAGTATTTT.

The chain links TRBV6-2 or TRBV6-3 to TRBJ2-1, with 11 nucleotides matching TRBD2. V trimming: 5 bases; J trimming: 0 bases; junction bases outside the gene matches: 6. Germline CDR1 is MNHEY and CDR2 is SVGEGT. CDR3 size: 17 residues. The CDR3 DNA reads TGTGCCAGCAGTACCACTAGCGGGGGAGGCTCCTACAATGAGCAGTTCTTC. Amino acid sequence: CASSTTSGGGSYNEQFF.

V usage is TRBV30 and J usage is TRBJ1-1; possibly TRBD1 for D (5 bases). V lost 5 bases and J lost 1, with 14 bases in between. Germline V gene data show CDR1 as GTSNPN and CDR2 as SVGIG (reference sequence). This CDR3 is 14 amino acids long. CDR3 DNA: TGTGCCTGGTATACGGGACGATCGAACACTGAAGCTTTCTTT. This gives the protein CAWYTGRSNTEAFF.

This rearrangement joins TRBV28 to TRBJ2-7, with 11 bases lining up with TRBD1. The germline gives CDR1 MDHEN, CDR2 SYDVKM. Trimming at V came to 7 bases and at J to 3 bases, leaving 5 bases not matched to a gene. The CDR3 is 14 residues long. This chain's CDR3 is CASTGGTGGYEQYF. DNA for the CDR3: TGTGCCAGCACTGGGGGGACAGGGGGCTACGAGCAGTACTTC.

V usage is TRBV2 and J usage is TRBJ1-2; no clear D. V was shortened by 6 bases and J by 4 bases, with 18 bases between the two germline ends. Germline CDR1 is SNHLY and CDR2 is FYNNEI. The CDR3 is made up of 15 amino acids. CDR3 residues: CASRRTEAFFYGYTF. The DNA of the CDR3 is TGTGCCAGCAGGCGGACGGAGGCCTTTTTCTATGGCTACACCTTC.

Only one count was recorded for this clone. J is TRBJ1-2 and V is TRBV9, with D uncertain. The germline CDR1 and CDR2 sequences are SGDLS and YYNGEE. Deletions cut 4 bases from V and 1 base from J, with 2 bases between. This CDR3 is built from 11 residues. The CDR3 coding sequence is TGTGCCAGCAGCTTTAACTATGGCTACACCTTC. Protein sequence: CASSFNYGYTF.

The chain has TRBV4-3 and TRBJ1-1; 7 positions match TRBD1. V lost 4 bases, J lost 1 base, and 6 bases stayed unmatched. Germline V gene data show CDR1 as LGHNA and CDR2 as YSLEER. There are 15 residues in the CDR3. CDR3 sequence: CASSRNRGGNTEAFF. DNA for the CDR3: TGCGCCAGCAGCCGAAACAGGGGCGGGAACACTGAAGCTTTCTTT.

The rearrangement links TRBV30 to TRBJ1-6; D ambiguous. CDR3 length: 13 amino acids. Trimming cost V 0 bases and J 9 bases, with 9 bases left between them. Germline V gene sequence: CDR1 GTSNPN, CDR2 SVGIG (reference sequence). CDR3 DNA sequence: TGTGCCTGGAGTGTGAGTTGGGGTTCACCCCTCCACTTT. Encoded protein: CAWSVSWGSPLHF.

The rearrangement links TRBV6-5 to TRBJ2-5; TRBD2 aligns across 9 bases. The CDR3 loop spans 15 amino acids. The V and J ends lost 6 bases and 4 bases, in that order; junction bases with no gene match: 9. The V gene's germline CDR1 is MNHEY and CDR2 SVGAGI. CDR3 sequence: CASSRRGGAGETQYF. Written as DNA, the CDR3 is TGTGCCAGCAGCCGGCGCGGGGGGGCCGGAGAGACCCAGTACTTC.

The V gene is TRBV27, the J gene TRBJ2-2; 9 nucleotides align to TRBD1. Germline V gene sequence: CDR1 MNHEY, CDR2 SMNVEV (reference sequence). The CDR3 is made up of 15 amino acids. With 5 bases clipped from V and 8 bases from J, the junction kept 9 bases outside the gene matches. CDR3 loop: CASSILQGAPGELFF. In nucleotides, the CDR3 is TGTGCCAGCAGTATACTACAGGGGGCGCCAGGGGAGCTGTTTTTT.

CDR3 nucleotides: TGTGCCAGCAGCGTAGAAGGGGGACAGGGCCCGAACACTGAAGCTTTCTTT. Its translation: CASSVEGGQGPNTEAFF. This chain joins TRBV9 and TRBJ1-1, with 9 positions matching TRBD1. Trimming removed 0 bases from V and 1 base from J; junction bases left unmatched: 7. This CDR3 is 17 amino acids long. Germline V CDR1 and CDR2: SGDLS, YYNGEE.

V and J are TRBV12-3 or TRBV12-4 and TRBJ2-3; D is undetermined. CDR3 size: 12 residues. Deletions cut 8 bases from V and 4 bases from J, with 10 bases between. CDR3 region: CASCLAADTQYF. The CDR3 nucleotides read TGTGCCAGCTGCCTCGCAGCAGATACGCAGTATTTT.

V usage is TRBV3-1 (or the pseudogene TRBV3-2) and J usage is TRBJ2-2; D uncertain. V lost 1 base and J lost 2, with 11 bases in between. Germline loops: CDR1 LGHDT, CDR2 YNNKEL (reference sequence). This CDR3 has 16 residues. The CDR3, as DNA: TGTGCCAGCAGCCAAGGGTTTCAGACTAACACCGGGGAGCTGTTTTTT. Protein: CASSQGFQTNTGELFF.

V usage is TRBV6-5 and J usage is TRBJ2-1; TRBD2 agrees at 8 bases. There are 15 residues in the CDR3. Trimming took 6 bases from V and 3 from J; bases not matched to a gene: 7. Germline V CDR1 and CDR2: MNHEY, SVGAGI. For the CDR3, the DNA is TGTGCCAGCAGCCGGAGCGGGAGTGGCTACAATGAGCAGTTCTTC. This codes for CASSRSGSGYNEQFF.

The CDR3 is CASSLRQGSLNTEAFF. The CDR3 DNA sequence: TGTGCCAGCAGTTTGAGGCAGGGAAGTTTGAACACTGAAGCTTTCTTT. This chain links TRBV28 with TRBJ1-1, with a possible D match to TRBD1 (5 bases). CDR1 and CDR2 (germline): MDHEN, SYDVKM. Deletions cut 3 bases from V and 0 bases from J, with 14 bases between. The CDR3 spans 16 residues. Using reference TRBV28 and TRBJ1-1 for the parts outside the CDR3, the full variable domain is DVKVTQSSRYLVKRTGEKVFLECVQDMDHENMFWYRQDPGLGLRLIYFSYDVKMKEKGDIPEGYSVSREKKERFSLILESASTNQTSMYLCASSLRQGSLNTEAFFGQGTRLTVV.

The chain joins TRBV4-3 to TRBJ2-1, with 9 bases identical to TRBD2. The CDR3 totals 18 residues. The V segment lost 4 bases and the J segment 0 bases; nucleotides outside the gene matches: 10. Germline values: CDR1 LGHNA, CDR2 YSLEER. The CDR3 loop is CASSPGLAGTASYNEQFF. CDR3 DNA: TGCGCCAGCAGCCCGGGGCTAGCGGGGACTGCCTCCTACAATGAGCAGTTCTTC.

This chain uses TRBV29-1 with TRBJ1-1; 12 nucleotides align to TRBD1. From germline, CDR1 is SQVTM and CDR2 ANQGSEA. The J segment lost 4 bases and the V segment lost 7 bases, leaving 7 bases of the junction unmatched. The CDR3 consists of 14 residues. For the CDR3, the DNA is TGCAGCGCCGGGACAGGGGGCTTCTTCACTGAAGCTTTCTTT. It codes for CSAGTGGFFTEAFF.

This chain joins TRBV27 and TRBJ1-6; D possibly corresponds to TRBD1 (5 bases). There are 15 residues in the CDR3. Germline V lookup: CDR1 MNHEY, CDR2 SMNVEV (reference sequence). The germline V and J ends were trimmed by 2 bases and 9 bases, with 14 bases remaining between them. The CDR3 DNA follows: TGTGCCAGCAGTTTAATCCGGGGGTTGGGTTCACCCCTCCACTTT. Protein product: CASSLIRGLGSPLHF.

The genes are TRBV7-6 and TRBJ1-5; 7 bases agree with TRBD1. The V gene's germline CDR1 is SGHVS and CDR2 FNYEAQ. The CDR3 extends over 16 amino acids. V lost 1 base, J lost 1 base, and 4 bases stayed unmatched. The CDR3 loop reads CASSLGTGPSNQPQHF. CDR3 sequence (DNA): TGTGCCAGCAGCTTAGGGACAGGACCGAGCAATCAGCCCCAGCATTTT.

The V call is TRBV28, the J call TRBJ1-5; the D gene is possibly TRBD1 (6 bases). The V end lost 10 bases, the J end lost 5 bases, and 21 bases lay between the germline ends. Germline V lookup: CDR1 MDHEN, CDR2 SYDVKM. This CDR3 is built from 15 residues. Here the CDR3 DNA reads TGTGCCACCGCTGGGACATCGGCGCAGGATCAGCCCCAGCATTTT. Its translation is CATAGTSAQDQPQHF.

CDR3 residues: CASSALVGTGQNSPLHF. The CDR3 region has the DNA TGTGCCAGCAGTGCTCTGGTTGGGACAGGTCAGAATTCACCCCTCCACTTT. The V gene is TRBV25-1, the J gene TRBJ1-6; 8 bases are a match to TRBD1. The CDR3 is 17 residues long. The germline gives CDR1 MGHDK, CDR2 SYGVNS. V trimming: 4 bases; J trimming: 7 bases; junction bases outside the gene matches: 12. Complete variable domain (other parts from reference TRBV25-1 and TRBJ1-6): EADIYQTPRYLVIGTGKKITLECSQTMGHDKMYWYQQDPGMELHLIHYSYGVNSTEKGDLSSESTVSRIRTEHFPLTLESARPSHTSQYLCASSALVGTGQNSPLHFGNGTRLTVT.